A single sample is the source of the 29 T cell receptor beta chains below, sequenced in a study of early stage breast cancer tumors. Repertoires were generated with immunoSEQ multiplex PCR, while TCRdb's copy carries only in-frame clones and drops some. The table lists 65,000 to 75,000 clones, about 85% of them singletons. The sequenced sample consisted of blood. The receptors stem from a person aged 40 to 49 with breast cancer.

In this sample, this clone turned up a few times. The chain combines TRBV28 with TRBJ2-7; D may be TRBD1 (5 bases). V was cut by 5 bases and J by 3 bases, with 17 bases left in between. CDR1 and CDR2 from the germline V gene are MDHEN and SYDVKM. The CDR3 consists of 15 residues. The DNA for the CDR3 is TGTGCCAGCAGTGTGGACGACAGTCTAGGCTACGAGCAGTACTTC. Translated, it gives CASSVDDSLGYEQYF.

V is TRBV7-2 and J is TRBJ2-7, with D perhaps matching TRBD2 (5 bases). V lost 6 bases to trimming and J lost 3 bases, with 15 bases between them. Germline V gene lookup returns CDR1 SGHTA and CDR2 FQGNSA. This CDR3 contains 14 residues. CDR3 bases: TGTGCCAGCAGGGGCGGGTGGAGAGGCTACGAGCAGTACTTC. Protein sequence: CASRGGWRGYEQYF.

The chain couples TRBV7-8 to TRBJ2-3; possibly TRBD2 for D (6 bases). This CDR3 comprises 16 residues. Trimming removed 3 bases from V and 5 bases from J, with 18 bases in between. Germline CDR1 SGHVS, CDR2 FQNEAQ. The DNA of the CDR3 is TGTGCCAGCAGCTTTGGCGATAGCGGATGGTTAGATACGCAGTATTTT. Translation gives CASSFGDSGWLDTQYF.

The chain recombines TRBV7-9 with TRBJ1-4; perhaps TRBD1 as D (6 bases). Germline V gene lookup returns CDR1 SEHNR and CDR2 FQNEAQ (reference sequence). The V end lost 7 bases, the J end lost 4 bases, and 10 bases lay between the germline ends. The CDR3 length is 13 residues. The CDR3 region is CASNEQGNEKLFF. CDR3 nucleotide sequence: TGTGCCAGCAACGAACAGGGTAATGAAAAACTGTTTTTT.

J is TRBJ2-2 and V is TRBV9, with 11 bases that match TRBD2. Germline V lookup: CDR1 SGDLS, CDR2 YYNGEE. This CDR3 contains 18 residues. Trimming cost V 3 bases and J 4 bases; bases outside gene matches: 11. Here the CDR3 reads CASSDSLAGGLRTGELFF. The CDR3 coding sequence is TGTGCCAGCAGCGACTCCTTAGCGGGAGGGCTACGCACCGGGGAGCTGTTTTTT.

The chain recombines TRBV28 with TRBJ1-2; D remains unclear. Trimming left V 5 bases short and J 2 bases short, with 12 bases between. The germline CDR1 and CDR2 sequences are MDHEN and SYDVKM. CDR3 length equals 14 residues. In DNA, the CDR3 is TGTGCCAGCAGTCCAGAAACGGGGAACTATGGCTACACCTTC. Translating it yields CASSPETGNYGYTF.

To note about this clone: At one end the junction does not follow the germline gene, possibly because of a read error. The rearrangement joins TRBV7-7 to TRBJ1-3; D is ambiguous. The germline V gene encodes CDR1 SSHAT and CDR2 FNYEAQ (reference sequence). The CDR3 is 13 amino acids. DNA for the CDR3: TGTGCTAGCAGTGCGGAGAGGGTGGACACCATATATTTT. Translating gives CASSAERVDTIYF.

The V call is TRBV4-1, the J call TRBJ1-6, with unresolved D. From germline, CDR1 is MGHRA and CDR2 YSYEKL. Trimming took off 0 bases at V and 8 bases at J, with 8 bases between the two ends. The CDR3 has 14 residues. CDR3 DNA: TGCGCCAGCAGCCAAGATCCTCCCGATTCACCCCTCCACTTT. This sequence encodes CASSQDPPDSPLHF.

The CDR3, as DNA: TGTGCCAGCAGCCAAACGGGACTGTCCTACAATGAGCAGTTCTTC. It yields the protein CASSQTGLSYNEQFF. The chain carries TRBV14 and TRBJ2-1; weak D call: TRBD2 (6 bases). CDR1 SGHDN and CDR2 FVKESK come from the germline V gene. Trimming took off 2 bases at V and 1 base at J, with 9 bases between the two ends. This CDR3 has 15 residues.

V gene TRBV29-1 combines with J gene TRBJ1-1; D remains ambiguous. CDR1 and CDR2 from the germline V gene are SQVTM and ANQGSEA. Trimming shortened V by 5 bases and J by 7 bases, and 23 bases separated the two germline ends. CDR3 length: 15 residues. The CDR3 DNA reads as TGCAGCGTTCTTACCCCTATGGCAGGATGGAATGAAGCTTTCTTT. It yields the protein CSVLTPMAGWNEAFF.

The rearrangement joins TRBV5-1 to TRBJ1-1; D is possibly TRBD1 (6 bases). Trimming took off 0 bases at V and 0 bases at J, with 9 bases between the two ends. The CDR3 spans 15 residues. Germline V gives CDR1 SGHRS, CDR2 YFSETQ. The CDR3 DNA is TGCGCCAGCAGCTTGGGAGGGGGGTTGAACACTGAAGCTTTCTTT. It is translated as CASSLGGGLNTEAFF.

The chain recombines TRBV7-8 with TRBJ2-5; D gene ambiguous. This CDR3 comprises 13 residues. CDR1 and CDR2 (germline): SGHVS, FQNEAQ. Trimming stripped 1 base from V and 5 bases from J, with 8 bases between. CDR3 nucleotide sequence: TGTGCCAGCAGCTTAGGGGCGGAGGAGACCCAGTACTTC. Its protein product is CASSLGAEETQYF.

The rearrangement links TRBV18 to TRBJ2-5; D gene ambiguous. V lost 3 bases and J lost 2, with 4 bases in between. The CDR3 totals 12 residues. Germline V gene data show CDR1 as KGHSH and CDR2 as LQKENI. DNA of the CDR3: TGTGCCAGCTCACCTGATCAAGAGACCCAGTACTTC. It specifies CASSPDQETQYF. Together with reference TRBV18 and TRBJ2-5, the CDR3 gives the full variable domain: NAGVMQNPRHLVRRRGQEARLRCSPMKGHSHVYWYRQLPEEGLKFMVYLQKENIIDESGMPKERFSAEFPKEGPSILRIQQVVRGDSAAYFCASSPDQETQYFGPGTRLLVL.

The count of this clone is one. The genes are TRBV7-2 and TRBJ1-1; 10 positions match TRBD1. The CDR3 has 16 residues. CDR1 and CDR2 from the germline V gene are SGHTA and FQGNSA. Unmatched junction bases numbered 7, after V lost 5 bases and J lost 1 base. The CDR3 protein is CASSSRDRGSNTEAFF. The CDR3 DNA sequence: TGTGCCAGCAGCAGCCGGGACAGGGGATCGAACACTGAAGCTTTCTTT.

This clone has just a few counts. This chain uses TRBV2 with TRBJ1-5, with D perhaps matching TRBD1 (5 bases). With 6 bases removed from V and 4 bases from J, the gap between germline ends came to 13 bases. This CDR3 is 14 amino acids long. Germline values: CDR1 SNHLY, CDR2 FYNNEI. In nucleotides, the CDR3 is TGTGCCAGCAGCTCAGGGCAGAGTAATCAGCCCCAGCATTTT. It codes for CASSSGQSNQPQHF.

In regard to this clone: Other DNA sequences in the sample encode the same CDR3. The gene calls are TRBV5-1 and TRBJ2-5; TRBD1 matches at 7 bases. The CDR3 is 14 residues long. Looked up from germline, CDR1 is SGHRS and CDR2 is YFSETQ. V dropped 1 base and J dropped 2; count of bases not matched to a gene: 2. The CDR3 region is CASSLSGGQETQYF. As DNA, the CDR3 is TGCGCCAGCAGCTTGTCAGGGGGTCAAGAGACCCAGTACTTC.

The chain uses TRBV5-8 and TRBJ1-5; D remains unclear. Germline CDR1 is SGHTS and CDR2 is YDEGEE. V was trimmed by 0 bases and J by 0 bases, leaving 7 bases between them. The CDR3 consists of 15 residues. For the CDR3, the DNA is TGTGCCAGCAGCTTGGGCCAGGATAGCAATCAGCCCCAGCATTTT. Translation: CASSLGQDSNQPQHF.

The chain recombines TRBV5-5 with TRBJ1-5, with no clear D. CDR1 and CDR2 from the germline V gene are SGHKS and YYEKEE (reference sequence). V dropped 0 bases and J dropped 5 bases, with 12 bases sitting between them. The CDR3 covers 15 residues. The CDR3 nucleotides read TGTGCCAGCAGCTTGGTGGTAAGGGAGGATCAGCCCCAGCATTTT. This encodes CASSLVVREDQPQHF.

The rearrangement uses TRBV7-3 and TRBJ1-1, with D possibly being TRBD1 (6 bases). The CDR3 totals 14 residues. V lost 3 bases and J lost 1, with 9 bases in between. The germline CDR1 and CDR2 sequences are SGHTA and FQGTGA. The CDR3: CASSFSGQNTEAFF. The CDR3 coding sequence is TGTGCCAGCAGCTTCTCGGGACAGAACACTGAAGCTTTCTTT.

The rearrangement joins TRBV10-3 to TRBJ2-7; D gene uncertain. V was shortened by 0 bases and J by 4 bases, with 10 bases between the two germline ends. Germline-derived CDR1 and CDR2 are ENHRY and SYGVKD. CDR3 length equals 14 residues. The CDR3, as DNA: TGTGCCATCAGTGAGTCGCGCGTGGGTTACGAGCAGTACTTC. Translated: CAISESRVGYEQYF.

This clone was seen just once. For the CDR3, the DNA is TGTGCCAGCAGTTTACAACTCTTAAGAGAGACCCAGTACTTC. It encodes CASSLQLLRETQYF. J is TRBJ2-5 and V is TRBV28; D unresolved. The CDR3 is 14 residues long. Deletions cut 2 bases from V and 4 bases from J, with 11 bases between. CDR1 is MDHEN and CDR2 is SYDVKM in the germline V gene.

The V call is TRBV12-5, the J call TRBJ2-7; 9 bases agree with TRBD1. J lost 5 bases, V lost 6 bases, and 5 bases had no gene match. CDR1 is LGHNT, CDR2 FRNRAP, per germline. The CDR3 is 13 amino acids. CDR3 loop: CASGYDRGNEQYF. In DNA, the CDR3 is TGTGCTAGTGGCTATGACAGGGGGAACGAGCAGTACTTC.

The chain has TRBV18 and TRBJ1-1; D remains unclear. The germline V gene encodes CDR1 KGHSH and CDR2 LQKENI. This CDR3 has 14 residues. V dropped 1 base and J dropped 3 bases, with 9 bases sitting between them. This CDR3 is CASSPRGGDTEAFF. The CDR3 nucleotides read TGTGCCAGCTCACCACGAGGAGGAGACACTGAAGCTTTCTTT.

The CDR3 DNA sequence: TGTGCCAGCAGCCAAGCTAGCGGGAGTACCGATGAGCAGTTCTTC. This sequence encodes CASSQASGSTDEQFF. The J gene is TRBJ2-1, the V gene TRBV4-2, with 10 positions matching TRBD2. With 1 base clipped from V and 8 bases from J, the junction kept 5 bases outside the gene matches. The V gene's germline CDR1 is LGHNA and CDR2 YNFKEQ. The CDR3 extends over 15 amino acids.

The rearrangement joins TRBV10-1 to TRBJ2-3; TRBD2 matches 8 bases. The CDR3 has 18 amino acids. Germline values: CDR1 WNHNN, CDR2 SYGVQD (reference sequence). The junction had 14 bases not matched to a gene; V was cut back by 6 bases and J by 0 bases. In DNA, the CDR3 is TGCGCCAGCAGCGGGAAAATAGCGGGACTTTCTAGCACAGATACGCAGTATTTT. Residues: CASSGKIAGLSSTDTQYF.

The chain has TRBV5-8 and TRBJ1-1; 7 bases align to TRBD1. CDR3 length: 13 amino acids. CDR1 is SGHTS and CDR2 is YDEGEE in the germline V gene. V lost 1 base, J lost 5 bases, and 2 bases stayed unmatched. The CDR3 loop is CASSLSRGTEAFF. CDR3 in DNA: TGTGCCAGCAGCTTGAGCAGGGGGACTGAAGCTTTCTTT.

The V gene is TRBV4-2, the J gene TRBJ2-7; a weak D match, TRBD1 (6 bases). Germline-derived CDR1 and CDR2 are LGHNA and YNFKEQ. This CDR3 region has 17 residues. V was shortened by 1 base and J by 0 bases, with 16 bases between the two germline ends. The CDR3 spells CASSQVLPGADSYEQYF. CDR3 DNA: TGTGCCAGCAGCCAAGTTTTGCCAGGGGCGGACTCCTACGAGCAGTACTTC.

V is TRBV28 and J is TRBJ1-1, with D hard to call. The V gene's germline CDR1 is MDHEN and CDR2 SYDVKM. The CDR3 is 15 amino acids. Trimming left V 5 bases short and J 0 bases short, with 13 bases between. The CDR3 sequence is CASSPSGAMNTEAFF. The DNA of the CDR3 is TGTGCCAGCAGTCCCTCAGGTGCTATGAACACTGAAGCTTTCTTT.

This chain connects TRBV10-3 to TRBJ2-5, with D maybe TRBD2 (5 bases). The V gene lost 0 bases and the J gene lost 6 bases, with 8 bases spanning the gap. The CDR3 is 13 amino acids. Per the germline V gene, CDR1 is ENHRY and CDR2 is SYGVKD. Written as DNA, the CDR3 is TGTGCCATCAGTGAGTCGGCGGGCAAGACCCAGTACTTC. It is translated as CAISESAGKTQYF.